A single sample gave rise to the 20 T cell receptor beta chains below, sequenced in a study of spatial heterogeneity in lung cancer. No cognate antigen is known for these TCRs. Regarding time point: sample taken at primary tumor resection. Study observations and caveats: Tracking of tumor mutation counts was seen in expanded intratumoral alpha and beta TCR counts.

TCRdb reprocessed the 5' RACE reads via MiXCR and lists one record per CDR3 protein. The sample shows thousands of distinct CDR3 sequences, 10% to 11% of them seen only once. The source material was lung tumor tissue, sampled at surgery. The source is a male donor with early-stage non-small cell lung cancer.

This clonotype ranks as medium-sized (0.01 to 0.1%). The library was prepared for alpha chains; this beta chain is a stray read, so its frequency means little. CDR3 DNA: TGCAGTGCTAGAGTGACGGGAAGGGCCTACGAGCAGTACTTC. It yields the protein CSARVTGRAYEQYF. The chain carries TRBV20-1 and TRBJ2-7; TRBD2 might be the D (5 bases). The germline V gene encodes CDR1 DFQATT and CDR2 SNEGSKA (reference sequence). This CDR3 is 14 amino acids long. V was cut by 1 base and J by 2 bases, with 12 bases left in between.

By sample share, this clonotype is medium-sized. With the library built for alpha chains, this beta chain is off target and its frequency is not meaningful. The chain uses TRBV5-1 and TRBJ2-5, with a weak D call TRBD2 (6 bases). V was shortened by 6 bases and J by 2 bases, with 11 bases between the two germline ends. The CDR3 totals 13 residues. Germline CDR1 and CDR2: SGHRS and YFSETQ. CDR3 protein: CASTLEGQETQYF. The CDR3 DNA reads TGCGCCAGCACCCTGGAGGGACAAGAGACCCAGTACTTC.

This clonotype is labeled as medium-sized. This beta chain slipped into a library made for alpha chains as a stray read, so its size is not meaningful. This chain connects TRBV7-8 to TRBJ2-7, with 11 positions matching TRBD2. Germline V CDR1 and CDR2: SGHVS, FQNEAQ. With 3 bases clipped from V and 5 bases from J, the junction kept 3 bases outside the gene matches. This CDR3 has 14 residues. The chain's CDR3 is CASSFLAGGDEQYF. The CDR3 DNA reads TGTGCCAGCAGCTTTCTAGCGGGAGGCGACGAGCAGTACTTC.

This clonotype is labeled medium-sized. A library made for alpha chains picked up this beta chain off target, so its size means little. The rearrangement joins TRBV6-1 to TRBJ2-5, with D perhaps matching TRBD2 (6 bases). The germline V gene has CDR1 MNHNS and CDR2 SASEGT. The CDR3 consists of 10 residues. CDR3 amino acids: CATRGETQYF. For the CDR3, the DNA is TGTGCAACACGGGGGGAGACCCAGTACTTC.

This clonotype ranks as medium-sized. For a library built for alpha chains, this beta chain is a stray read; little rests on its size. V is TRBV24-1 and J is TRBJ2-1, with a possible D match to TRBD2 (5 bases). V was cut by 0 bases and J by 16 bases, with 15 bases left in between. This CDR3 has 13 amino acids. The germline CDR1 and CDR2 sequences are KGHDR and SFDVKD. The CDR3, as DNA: TGTGCCACCAGTGATTTGGTTGGGAGCCCCCACTTCTTC. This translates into CATSDLVGSPHFF.

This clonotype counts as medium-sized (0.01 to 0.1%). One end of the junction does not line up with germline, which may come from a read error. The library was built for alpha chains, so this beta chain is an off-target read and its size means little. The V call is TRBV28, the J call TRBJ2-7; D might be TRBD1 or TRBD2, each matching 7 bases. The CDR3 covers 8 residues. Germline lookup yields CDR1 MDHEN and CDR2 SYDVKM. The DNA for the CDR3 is TGTGCCACCTCAGGGGGGGACTTC. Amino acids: CATSGGDF.

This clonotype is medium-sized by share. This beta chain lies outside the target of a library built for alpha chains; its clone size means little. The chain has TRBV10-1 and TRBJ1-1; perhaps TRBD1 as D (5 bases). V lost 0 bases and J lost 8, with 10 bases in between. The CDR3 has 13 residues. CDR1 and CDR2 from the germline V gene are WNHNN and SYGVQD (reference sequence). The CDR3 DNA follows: TGCGCCAGCAGTGAGTCGGAGAGGACAGAAGCTTTCTTT. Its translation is CASSESERTEAFF.

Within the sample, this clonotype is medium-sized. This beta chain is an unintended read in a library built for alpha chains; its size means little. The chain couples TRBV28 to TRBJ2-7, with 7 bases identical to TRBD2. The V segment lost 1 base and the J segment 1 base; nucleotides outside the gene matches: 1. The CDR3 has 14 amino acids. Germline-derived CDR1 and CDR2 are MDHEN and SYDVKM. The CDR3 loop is CASSLYSGSYEQYF. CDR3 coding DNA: TGTGCCAGCAGTTTATATAGCGGGTCCTACGAGCAGTACTTC.

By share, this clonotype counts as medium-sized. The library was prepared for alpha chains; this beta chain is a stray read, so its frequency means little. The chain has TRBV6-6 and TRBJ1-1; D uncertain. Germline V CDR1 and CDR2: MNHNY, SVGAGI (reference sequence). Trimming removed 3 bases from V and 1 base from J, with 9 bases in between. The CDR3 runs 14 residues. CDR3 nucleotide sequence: TGTGCCAGCAGTTATATGGTGTGGAACACTGAAGCTTTCTTT. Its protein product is CASSYMVWNTEAFF.

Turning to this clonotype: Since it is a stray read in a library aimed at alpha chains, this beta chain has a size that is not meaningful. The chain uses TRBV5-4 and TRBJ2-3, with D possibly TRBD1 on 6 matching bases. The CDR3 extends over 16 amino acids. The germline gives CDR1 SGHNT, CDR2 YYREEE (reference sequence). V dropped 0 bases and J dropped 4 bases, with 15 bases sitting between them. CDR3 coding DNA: TGTGCCAGCAGCTTGGAGCCAGACAGGAGCGCAGATACGCAGTATTTT. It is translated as CASSLEPDRSADTQYF.

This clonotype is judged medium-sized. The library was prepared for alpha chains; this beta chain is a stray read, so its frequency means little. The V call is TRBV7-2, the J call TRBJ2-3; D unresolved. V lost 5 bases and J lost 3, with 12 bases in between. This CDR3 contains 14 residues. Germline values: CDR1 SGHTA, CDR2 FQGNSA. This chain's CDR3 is CASSPRYQTDTQYF. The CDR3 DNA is TGTGCCAGCAGCCCCCGATACCAAACAGATACGCAGTATTTT.

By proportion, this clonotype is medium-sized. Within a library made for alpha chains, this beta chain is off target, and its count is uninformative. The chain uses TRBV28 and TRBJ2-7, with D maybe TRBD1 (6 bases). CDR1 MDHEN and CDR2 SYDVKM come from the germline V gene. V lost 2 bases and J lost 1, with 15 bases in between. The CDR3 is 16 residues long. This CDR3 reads CASSLTTPRGSYEQYF. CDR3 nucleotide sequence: TGTGCCAGCAGTTTAACCACGCCAAGGGGGTCCTACGAGCAGTACTTC. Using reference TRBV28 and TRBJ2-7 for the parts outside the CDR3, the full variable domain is DVKVTQSSRYLVKRTGEKVFLECVQDMDHENMFWYRQDPGLGLRLIYFSYDVKMKEKGDIPEGYSVSREKKERFSLILESASTNQTSMYLCASSLTTPRGSYEQYFGPGTRLTVT.

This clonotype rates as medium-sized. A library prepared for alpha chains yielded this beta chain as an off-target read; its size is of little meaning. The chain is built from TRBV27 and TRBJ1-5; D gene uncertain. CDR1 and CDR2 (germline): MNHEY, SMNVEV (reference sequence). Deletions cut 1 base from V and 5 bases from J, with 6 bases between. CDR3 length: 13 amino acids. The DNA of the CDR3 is TGTGCCAGCAGTTTATACTCAGATCAGCCCCAGCATTTT. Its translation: CASSLYSDQPQHF.

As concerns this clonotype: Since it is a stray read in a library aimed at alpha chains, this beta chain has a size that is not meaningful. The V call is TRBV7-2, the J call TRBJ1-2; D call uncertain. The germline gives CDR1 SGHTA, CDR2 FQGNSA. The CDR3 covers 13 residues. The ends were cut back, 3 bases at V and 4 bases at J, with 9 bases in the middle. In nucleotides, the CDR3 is TGTGCCAGCAGCTTGCCTTACAGCTATGGCTACACCTTC. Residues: CASSLPYSYGYTF.

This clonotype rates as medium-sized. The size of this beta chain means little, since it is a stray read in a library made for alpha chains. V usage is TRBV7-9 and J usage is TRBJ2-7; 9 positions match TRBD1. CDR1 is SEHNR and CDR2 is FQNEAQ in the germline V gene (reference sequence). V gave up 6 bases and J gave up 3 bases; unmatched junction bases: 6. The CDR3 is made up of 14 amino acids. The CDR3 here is CASSPTGGGYEQYF. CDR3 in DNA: TGTGCCAGCAGTCCGACAGGGGGAGGCTACGAGCAGTACTTC. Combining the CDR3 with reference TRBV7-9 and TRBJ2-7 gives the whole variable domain DTGVSQNPRHKITKRGQNVTFRCDPISEHNRLYWYRQTLGQGPEFLTYFQNEAQLEKSRLLSDRFSAERPKGSFSTLEIQRTEQGDSAMYLCASSPTGGGYEQYFGPGTRLTVT.

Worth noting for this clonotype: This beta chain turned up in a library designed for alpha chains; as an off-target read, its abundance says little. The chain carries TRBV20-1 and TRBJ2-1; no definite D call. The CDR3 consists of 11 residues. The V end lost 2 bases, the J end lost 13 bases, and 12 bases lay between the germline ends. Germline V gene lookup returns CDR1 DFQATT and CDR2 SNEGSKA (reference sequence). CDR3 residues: CSARFVQVQFF. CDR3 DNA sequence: TGCAGTGCTAGATTTGTGCAAGTCCAGTTCTTC.

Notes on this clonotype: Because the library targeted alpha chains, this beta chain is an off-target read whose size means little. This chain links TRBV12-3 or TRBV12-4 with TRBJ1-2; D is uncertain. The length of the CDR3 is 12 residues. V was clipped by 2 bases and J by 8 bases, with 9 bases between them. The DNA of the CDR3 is TGTGCCAGCAGTTTACTCGAATCGGGCTACACCTTC. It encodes CASSLLESGYTF.

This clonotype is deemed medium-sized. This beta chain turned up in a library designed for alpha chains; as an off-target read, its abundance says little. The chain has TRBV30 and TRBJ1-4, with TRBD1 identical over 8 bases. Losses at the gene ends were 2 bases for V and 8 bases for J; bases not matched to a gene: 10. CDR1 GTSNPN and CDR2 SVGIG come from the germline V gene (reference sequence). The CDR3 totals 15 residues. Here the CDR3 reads CAWSKDQGAFEKLFF. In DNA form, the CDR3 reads TGTGCCTGGAGTAAAGACCAGGGGGCGTTCGAAAAACTGTTTTTT.

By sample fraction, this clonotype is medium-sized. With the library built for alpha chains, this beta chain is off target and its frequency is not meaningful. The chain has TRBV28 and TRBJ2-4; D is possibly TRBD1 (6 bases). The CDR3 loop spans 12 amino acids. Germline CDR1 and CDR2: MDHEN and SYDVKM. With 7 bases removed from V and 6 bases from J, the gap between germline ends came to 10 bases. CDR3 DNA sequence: TGTGCCAGCACCCCGGACAGAAACATTCAGTACTTC. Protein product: CASTPDRNIQYF.

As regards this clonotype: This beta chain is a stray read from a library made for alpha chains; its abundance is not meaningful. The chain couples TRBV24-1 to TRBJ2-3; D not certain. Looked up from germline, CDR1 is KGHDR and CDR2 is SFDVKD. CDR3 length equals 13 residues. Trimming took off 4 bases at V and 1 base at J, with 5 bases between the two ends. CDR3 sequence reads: CATSEGGTDTQYF. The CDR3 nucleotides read TGTGCCACCAGTGAAGGTGGCACAGATACGCAGTATTTT.